This is a list of T cell receptor beta chains from one sample in a study of beta chain features in type 1 diabetes. Method: immunoSEQ multiplex PCR; TCRdb's copy keeps in-frame clones and lacks some. The sample lists 350,000 or so clones; around a fifth were seen once. The sample was naive CD4+ T cells from blood. These receptors were collected from a woman between 18 and 29 years old in good health. The CDR3 runs from the conserved cysteine through the conserved F or W. D genes are given only for firm matches. Clone size is stated in some rows and not others, as once, few, many or a class when expanded.

>TRBJ2-5|few|.|TRBV7-9
CASNGETQYF
TGTGCCAGCAACGGGGAGACCCAGTACTTC
>TRBJ2-3|few|.|TRBV5-6
CASSPRLTDTQYF
TGTGCCAGCAGCCCGCGCCTCACAGATACGCAGTATTTT
>TRBJ1-1|.|TRBD1|TRBV30
CAWSGMTGVNEAFF
TGTGCCTGGAGTGGCATGACAGGGGTTAATGAAGCTTTCTTT
>TRBJ1-1|few|.|TRBV19
CASSLRNTEAFF
TGTGCCAGTAGCCTTAGAAACACTGAAGCTTTCTTT
>TRBJ2-3|.|TRBD2|TRBV9
CASSVLDGRSTDTQYF
TGTGCCAGCAGCGTACTGGACGGGAGGTCCACAGATACGCAGTATTTT
>TRBJ1-5|.|TRBD1|TRBV2
CASSGYGQGNQPQHF
TGTGCCAGCAGCGGTTATGGACAGGGGAATCAGCCCCAGCATTTT
>TRBJ1-1|.|.|TRBV20-1
CSARGTAEAFF
TGCAGTGCTAGAGGGACAGCTGAAGCTTTCTTT
>TRBJ1-2|.|TRBD1|TRBV30
CAWSVGDRANYGYTF
TGTGCCTGGAGTGTGGGGGACAGGGCCAACTATGGCTACACCTTC
>TRBJ1-5|.|.|TRBV30
CAWSHRAGQPQHF
TGTGCCTGGAGTCACAGGGCCGGGCAGCCCCAGCATTTT
>TRBJ1-5|few|TRBD1|TRBV6-6
CASRQGNQPQHF
TGTGCCAGCAGACAGGGGAATCAGCCCCAGCATTTT
>TRBJ2-6|.|TRBD1|TRBV5-1
CASSLEDRAGANVLTF
TGCGCCAGCAGCTTAGAGGACAGGGCTGGGGCCAACGTCCTGACTTTC
>TRBJ2-3|.|TRBD2|TRBV5-1
CASYSGGTTDTQYF
TGCGCCAGCTACAGCGGGGGGACCACAGATACGCAGTATTTT
>TRBJ1-5|.|TRBD1|TRBV28
CASSSTGRYQPQHF
TGTGCCAGCAGTTCGACAGGGAGGTATCAGCCCCAGCATTTT
>TRBJ2-3|.|TRBD2|TRBV4-2
CASSQELSSGGTDTQYF
TGTGCCAGCAGCCAAGAACTTTCCAGCGGGGGCACAGATACGCAGTATTTT
>TRBJ2-7|few|.|TRBV30
CAWSSGGFSYEQYF
TGTGCCTGGAGTTCGGGGGGCTTCTCCTACGAGCAGTACTTC
>TRBJ2-4|.|.|TRBV7-2
CASSLPGLALAKNIQYF
TGTGCCAGCAGCTTACCCGGACTTGCGTTAGCCAAAAACATTCAGTACTTC
>TRBJ2-7|.|TRBD1|TRBV10-3
CAIGRDRGQYEQYF
TGTGCCATCGGTCGGGACAGGGGGCAATACGAGCAGTACTTC
>TRBJ2-1|.|TRBD2|TRBV19
CASSIASGSYNEQFF
TGTGCCAGTAGTATAGCGAGCGGGAGCTACAATGAGCAGTTCTTC
>TRBJ2-3|.|.|TRBV7-2
CASSSGLPTSPQYF
TGTGCCAGCAGCTCGGGACTGCCAACGTCCCCGCAGTATTTT
>TRBJ2-6|.|TRBD1|TRBV29-1
CSVVFGTGLGSAANVLTF
TGCAGCGTTGTCTTCGGGACAGGTCTCGGATCTGCGGCCAACGTCCTGACTTTC
>TRBJ2-7|.|.|TRBV11-1
CASSPDRVSYEQYF
TGTGCCAGCAGTCCTGACAGAGTCTCCTACGAGCAGTACTTC
>TRBJ2-3|.|TRBD2|TRBV2
CASTVTSSGGLAGASPSTDTQYF
TGTGCCAGCACAGTGACTTCGAGTGGTGGGCTAGCGGGGGCGTCACCTAGCACAGATACGCAGTATTTT
>TRBJ2-7|.|TRBD2|TRBV4-1
CASSLPGLAGLEQYF
TGCGCCAGCAGCCTACCGGGACTAGCGGGCCTCGAGCAGTACTTC
>TRBJ2-5|few|.|TRBV29-1
CSVEAAGQETQYF
TGCAGCGTTGAAGCAGCGGGTCAAGAGACCCAGTACTTC
>TRBJ2-1|few|TRBD2|TRBV2
CASSGVGSGRAGNEQFF
TGTGCCAGCAGTGGAGTTGGTAGCGGGAGGGCCGGAAATGAGCAGTTCTTC
>TRBJ1-2|few|.|TRBV30
CAWSVIRGNGYTF
TGTGCCTGGAGTGTCATTAGAGGGAATGGCTACACCTTC
>TRBJ1-1|few|TRBD1|TRBV4-1
CASSHRQGEPNTEAFF
TGCGCCAGCAGCCATCGACAGGGGGAACCGAACACTGAAGCTTTCTTT
>TRBJ2-1|few|TRBD2|TRBV25-1
CASSEQSGDEQFF
TGTGCCAGCAGTGAACAAAGCGGGGATGAGCAGTTCTTC
>TRBJ2-2|few|TRBD1|TRBV13
CASRKNRGPGELFF
TGTGCCAGCAGGAAGAACAGGGGGCCCGGGGAGCTGTTTTTT
>TRBJ1-5|.|.|TRBV29-1
CSVDHRVGNQPQHF
TGCAGCGTTGACCACAGGGTAGGCAATCAGCCCCAGCATTTT
>TRBJ1-5|.|.|TRBV2
CASSPDNYSNQPQHF
TGTGCCAGCAGTCCGGACAACTATAGCAATCAGCCCCAGCATTTT
>TRBJ2-1|.|.|TRBV5-4
CASSQPRGGDEQFF
TGTGCCAGCAGCCAACCGAGGGGGGGGGATGAGCAGTTCTTC
>TRBJ2-1|.|TRBD2|TRBV5-1
CASSLAGVDYNEQFF
TGCGCCAGCAGCCTAGCGGGAGTCGATTACAATGAGCAGTTCTTC
>TRBJ1-6|few|.|TRBV4-3
CASSHGLINSPLHF
TGCGCCAGCAGCCACGGACTGATTAATTCACCCCTCCACTTT
>TRBJ2-7|.|.|TRBV7-2
CASSPISGFSYEQYF
TGTGCCAGCAGCCCCATTAGCGGATTCTCCTACGAGCAGTACTTC
>TRBJ2-6|few|.|TRBV30
CAEGGANVLTF
TGTGCTGAGGGTGGGGCCAACGTCCTGACTTTC
>TRBJ2-1|few|TRBD2|TRBV4-1
CASSPRLAGGEQFF
TGCGCCAGCAGCCCCCGACTAGCGGGAGGCGAGCAGTTCTTC
>TRBJ1-2|few|.|TRBV7-9
CASSEDSNYTF
TGTGCCAGCAGCGAAGACAGCAACTACACCTTC
>TRBJ2-3|few|.|TRBV7-2
CASSLAPAGASTDTQYF
TGTGCCAGCAGCTTAGCGCCCGCGGGGGCTAGCACAGATACGCAGTATTTT
>TRBJ2-1|.|TRBD1|TRBV6-5
CASSMTGEYNEQFF
TGTGCCAGCAGTATGACAGGGGAATACAATGAGCAGTTCTTC
>TRBJ1-5|.|.|TRBV5-1
CASSLIERGFDQPQHF
TGCGCCAGCAGCTTGATTGAAAGGGGTTTTGATCAGCCCCAGCATTTT
>TRBJ2-7|.|TRBD2|TRBV5-1
CASSPLTGGNYEQYF
TGCGCCAGCAGCCCTTTAACGGGAGGGAACTACGAGCAGTACTTC
>TRBJ2-1|.|TRBD2|TRBV7-2
CASSLGASGGLYNEQFF
TGTGCCAGCAGCTTAGGGGCTAGCGGGGGGCTCTACAATGAGCAGTTCTTC
>TRBJ2-5|.|TRBD2|TRBV7-9
CASSLLAGGRETQYF
TGTGCCAGCAGCTTACTAGCGGGGGGAAGAGAGACCCAGTACTTC
>TRBJ1-1|.|.|TRBV29-1
CSVEEPLRNTEAFF
TGCAGCGTTGAAGAGCCCCTGAGGAACACTGAAGCTTTCTTT